This T cell receptor (beta chain) was sequenced during a study of blood T cell repertoires in COVID-19. Original analysis: Estimation of nucleated cell counts was performed using reference gene primer amplification. Profiled with immunoSEQ multiplex PCR; TCRdb holds only in-frame clones, not every one. The V and J calls and clone size were taken over from that table, and D and trimming were inferred from the DNA. The sample has 300,000 to 400,000 clones; approximately 90% are singletons. CDR3 length: 14 residues. V lost 5 bases to trimming and J lost 4 bases, with 11 bases between them. CDR1 and CDR2 (germline): KGHDR, SFDVKD.

Sequencing was done on a sample of PBMCs or T cells enriched from blood (not recorded which). The chain links TRBV24-1 to TRBJ2-1; D may be TRBD2 (6 bases). This TCR was recovered from a woman aged 25 to 39 with acute COVID-19. The CDR3: CATSVGGGYNEQFF. CDR3 DNA: TGTGCCACCAGTGTGGGTGGAGGGTACAATGAGCAGTTCTTC.